Presented here are 21 T cell receptor beta chains from one specimen sequenced in a study of early T cells in non-severe SARS-CoV-2 infection. TCRdb itself ran the 5' RACE reads through MiXCR, one entry per CDR3 protein. There are some 60,000 distinct CDR3 sequences in the sample; 10% to 15% occur only once, and around 1.5% lies in the top ten. Material: whole blood, obtained at baseline. The receptors were sampled from an adult who was a healthcare worker with PCR-confirmed SARS-CoV-2 infection or an uninfected control (not recorded which).

The rearrangement links TRBV27 to TRBJ1-2; D gene unclear. The V end was cut by 4 bases, the J end by 0 bases, with 12 bases between. Per germline, CDR1 MNHEY and CDR2 SMNVEV (reference sequence). This CDR3 has 15 amino acids. The CDR3 coding sequence is TGTGCCAGCAGTTCTGTACCGCAGGCTAACTATGGCTACACCTTC. It translates to CASSSVPQANYGYTF.

This clonotype has just a few counts. The chain's CDR3 is CASSFREDTEAFF. CDR3 nucleotide sequence: TGTGCCAGCAGTTTTCGGGAGGATACTGAAGCTTTCTTT. V gene TRBV12-3 or TRBV12-4 combines with J gene TRBJ1-1; no clear D. V dropped 3 bases and J dropped 5 bases, with 10 bases sitting between them. The CDR3 has 13 residues.

This clonotype came up many times. The rearrangement links TRBV9 to TRBJ1-2; D might be TRBD1 (5 bases). Trimming stripped 8 bases from V and 4 bases from J, with 18 bases between. The CDR3 has 14 amino acids. Germline V gene sequence: CDR1 SGDLS, CDR2 YYNGEE. This CDR3 is CASSLGEGGYGYTF. The CDR3 bases are TGTGCCAGTAGCTTGGGGGAAGGAGGCTATGGCTACACCTTC.

This clonotype was counted between two and nine times. The rearrangement joins TRBV12-3 or TRBV12-4 to TRBJ1-4; D is undetermined. Between the trimmed V and J ends, which lost 2 bases and 7 bases, there was a span of 11 bases. CDR3 size: 14 residues. The CDR3 coding sequence is TGTGCCAGCAGTTTAAACCCGGCTTTTGAAAAACTGTTTTTT. The encoded protein is CASSLNPAFEKLFF.

The chain carries TRBV7-2 and TRBJ1-6, with D perhaps TRBD1 (5 bases). Between the trimmed V and J ends, which lost 1 base and 14 bases, there was a span of 12 bases. Germline V gene sequence: CDR1 SGHTA, CDR2 FQGNSA. This CDR3 has 13 residues. The CDR3: CASSLDPGKALHF. The CDR3 DNA follows: TGTGCCAGCAGCTTAGATCCAGGGAAGGCCCTCCACTTT. The full variable domain, in which reference TRBV7-2 and TRBJ1-6 provide the parts outside the CDR3, is GAGVSQSPSNKVTEKGKDVELRCDPISGHTALYWYRQSLGQGLEFLIYFQGNSAPDKSGLPSDRFSAERTGGSVSTLTIQRTQQEDSAVYLCASSLDPGKALHFGNGTRLTVT.

This clonotype turned up a few times. The V call is TRBV7-9, the J call TRBJ2-1; 9 nucleotides line up with TRBD1. Germline CDR1 and CDR2: SEHNR and FQNEAQ (reference sequence). V dropped 5 bases and J dropped 7; count of bases not matched to a gene: 12. This CDR3 contains 16 residues. The CDR3 DNA follows: TGTGCCAGCAGCCGCCGGGACAGGGTTTCTTATAATGAGCAGTTCTTC. The encoded protein is CASSRRDRVSYNEQFF.

The chain uses TRBV5-1 and TRBJ1-1, with D hard to call. The CDR3 loop spans 14 amino acids. CDR1 is SGHRS, CDR2 YFSETQ, per germline. V lost 3 bases and J lost 1, with 10 bases in between. The CDR3 region has the DNA TGCGCCAGCAGCTCCCGGGGAGCGAACACTGAAGCTTTCTTT. This encodes CASSSRGANTEAFF.

This sequence joins TRBV7-6 and TRBJ1-1; 7 nucleotides agree with TRBD1. Per germline, CDR1 SGHVS and CDR2 FNYEAQ. Unmatched junction bases numbered 8, after V lost 7 bases and J lost 0 bases. The length of the CDR3 is 15 residues. CDR3 nucleotides: TGTGCCAGCAAGAGGGACAGCTTAATGAACACTGAAGCTTTCTTT. Translation gives CASKRDSLMNTEAFF.

The chain recombines TRBV7-9 with TRBJ2-7; 8 bases line up with TRBD1. Germline V CDR1 and CDR2: SEHNR, FQNEAQ (reference sequence). V dropped 0 bases and J dropped 7; count of bases not matched to a gene: 11. The CDR3 totals 16 residues. The CDR3 sequence is CASSLATTGGIGEQYF. CDR3 DNA: TGTGCCAGCAGCTTAGCAACAACAGGGGGAATAGGTGAGCAGTACTTC.

This chain links TRBV5-1 with TRBJ2-2, with D possibly being TRBD1 or TRBD2 (5 bases each). The CDR3 consists of 14 residues. Germline V gene data show CDR1 as SGHRS and CDR2 as YFSETQ. V was shortened by 2 bases and J by 5 bases, with 10 bases between the two germline ends. The CDR3 region has the DNA TGCGCCAGCAGCTTCGGGGCCTCGACCGGGGAGCTGTTTTTT. Protein: CASSFGASTGELFF.

This clonotype was observed many times. This chain connects TRBV13 to TRBJ1-1; D gene unclear. This CDR3 contains 13 residues. Germline lookup yields CDR1 PRHDT and CDR2 FYEKMQ (reference sequence). V was shortened by 3 bases and J by 4 bases, with 9 bases between the two germline ends. CDR3: CASSFPRSTEAFF. The CDR3, as DNA: TGTGCCAGCAGCTTTCCCCGGAGCACTGAAGCTTTCTTT.

This clonotype was seen many times. The CDR3, as DNA: TGTGCCAGCAGAAGCGTGAGGGACGGGATATATGGCTACACCTTC. Translation: CASRSVRDGIYGYTF. The V call is TRBV6-2 or TRBV6-3, the J call TRBJ1-2; perhaps TRBD1 as D (5 bases). CDR1 and CDR2 from the germline V gene are MNHEY and SVGEGT. V lost 6 bases and J lost 5, with 19 bases in between. The CDR3 is made up of 15 amino acids.

This clonotype was observed a handful of times. The rearrangement joins TRBV9 to TRBJ2-3; D unresolved. Germline-derived CDR1 and CDR2 are SGDLS and YYNGEE. V lost 3 bases, J lost 0 bases, and 14 bases lay in between. The CDR3 is 16 residues long. Here the CDR3 reads CASSAPSESSTDTQYF. The CDR3 DNA follows: TGTGCCAGCAGCGCCCCGTCCGAGTCTAGCACAGATACGCAGTATTTT.

The sample holds a few counts of this clonotype. This rearrangement joins TRBV3-1 to TRBJ2-7; no clear D gene. CDR3 length: 15 residues. Per germline, CDR1 LGHDT and CDR2 YNNKEL (reference sequence). V was cut by 0 bases and J by 4 bases, with 13 bases left in between. The CDR3 sequence: CASSQDYYPTYEQYF. The CDR3, as DNA: TGTGCCAGCAGCCAAGATTATTATCCGACTTACGAGCAGTACTTC.

This clonotype was observed many times. This sequence joins TRBV5-6 and TRBJ1-1; no firm D call. Trimming took off 2 bases at V and 6 bases at J, with 14 bases between the two ends. The CDR3 is 14 amino acids. Germline V gene sequence: CDR1 SGHDT, CDR2 YYEEEE. CDR3: CASSLGGGLAEAFF. In nucleotides, the CDR3 is TGTGCCAGCAGCTTAGGCGGTGGGCTGGCTGAAGCTTTCTTT.

This clonotype was detected only a few times. V is TRBV5-4 and J is TRBJ1-6; D unresolved. CDR1 SGHNT and CDR2 YYREEE come from the germline V gene (reference sequence). The CDR3 has 15 amino acids. The V end lost 4 bases, the J end lost 9 bases, and 17 bases lay between the germline ends. The CDR3 DNA follows: TGTGCCAGCAGCCCTACGGTAGAAAGAGGTTCACCCCTCCACTTT. Translating it yields CASSPTVERGSPLHF.

This clonotype was found a few times. The chain employs TRBV7-9 and TRBJ2-2; 10 nucleotides match TRBD2. The CDR3 is made up of 15 amino acids. Looked up from germline, CDR1 is SEHNR and CDR2 is FQNEAQ (reference sequence). The V gene end was trimmed by 2 bases and the J gene end by 7 bases; junction bases not matched to a gene: 4. The CDR3 protein is CASSLIAGGFGELFF. DNA of the CDR3: TGTGCCAGCAGCTTAATAGCGGGAGGCTTCGGGGAGCTGTTTTTT. Variable domain in full (rest from reference TRBV7-9 and TRBJ2-2): DTGVSQNPRHKITKRGQNVTFRCDPISEHNRLYWYRQTLGQGPEFLTYFQNEAQLEKSRLLSDRFSAERPKGSFSTLEIQRTEQGDSAMYLCASSLIAGGFGELFFGEGSRLTVL.

This chain uses TRBV4-1 with TRBJ2-7; TRBD2 is a possible D gene (6 bases). The CDR3 sequence is 16 residues long. Germline CDR1 MGHRA, CDR2 YSYEKL. Trimming took 7 bases from V and 2 from J, leaving 21 bases between them. CDR3: CASTPRDSGQAYEQYF. In DNA form, the CDR3 reads TGCGCCAGCACCCCCAGGGATAGCGGCCAGGCCTACGAGCAGTACTTC.

The rearrangement uses TRBV24-1 and TRBJ2-1; 9 nucleotides agree with TRBD2. CDR1 and CDR2 (germline): KGHDR, SFDVKD. The CDR3 is 14 amino acids. V trimming: 5 bases; J trimming: 9 bases; junction bases outside the gene matches: 7. The CDR3 loop is CATSAAGGFGEQFF. The CDR3 region has the DNA TGTGCCACCAGTGCGGCGGGAGGGTTCGGTGAGCAGTTCTTC.

This clonotype occurred many times. The V gene is TRBV14, the J gene TRBJ1-2; TRBD1 might be the D (6 bases). Trimming cost V 0 bases and J 0 bases, with 14 bases left between them. This CDR3 has 17 amino acids. Germline V CDR1 and CDR2: SGHDN, FVKESK. CDR3 nucleotide sequence: TGTGCCAGCAGCCAAGATTTTTTAGGGACAACTAACTATGGCTACACCTTC. It yields the protein CASSQDFLGTTNYGYTF.

This clonotype was seen more than once but under ten times. The chain has TRBV11-2 and TRBJ2-5; tentatively, D is TRBD1 (5 bases). The germline CDR1 and CDR2 sequences are SGHAT and FQNNGV. The CDR3 has 14 amino acids. V lost 6 bases, J lost 8 bases, and 19 bases lay in between. Here the CDR3 reads CASRSTAGPGTQYF. In DNA form, the CDR3 reads TGTGCCAGCAGATCTACGGCAGGGCCAGGAACCCAGTACTTC. The whole variable domain, remainder taken from reference TRBV11-2 and TRBJ2-5, is EAGVAQSPRYKIIEKRQSVAFWCNPISGHATLYWYQQILGQGPKLLIQFQNNGVVDDSQLPKDRFSAERLKGVDSTLKIQPAKLEDSAVYLCASRSTAGPGTQYFGPGTRLLVL.